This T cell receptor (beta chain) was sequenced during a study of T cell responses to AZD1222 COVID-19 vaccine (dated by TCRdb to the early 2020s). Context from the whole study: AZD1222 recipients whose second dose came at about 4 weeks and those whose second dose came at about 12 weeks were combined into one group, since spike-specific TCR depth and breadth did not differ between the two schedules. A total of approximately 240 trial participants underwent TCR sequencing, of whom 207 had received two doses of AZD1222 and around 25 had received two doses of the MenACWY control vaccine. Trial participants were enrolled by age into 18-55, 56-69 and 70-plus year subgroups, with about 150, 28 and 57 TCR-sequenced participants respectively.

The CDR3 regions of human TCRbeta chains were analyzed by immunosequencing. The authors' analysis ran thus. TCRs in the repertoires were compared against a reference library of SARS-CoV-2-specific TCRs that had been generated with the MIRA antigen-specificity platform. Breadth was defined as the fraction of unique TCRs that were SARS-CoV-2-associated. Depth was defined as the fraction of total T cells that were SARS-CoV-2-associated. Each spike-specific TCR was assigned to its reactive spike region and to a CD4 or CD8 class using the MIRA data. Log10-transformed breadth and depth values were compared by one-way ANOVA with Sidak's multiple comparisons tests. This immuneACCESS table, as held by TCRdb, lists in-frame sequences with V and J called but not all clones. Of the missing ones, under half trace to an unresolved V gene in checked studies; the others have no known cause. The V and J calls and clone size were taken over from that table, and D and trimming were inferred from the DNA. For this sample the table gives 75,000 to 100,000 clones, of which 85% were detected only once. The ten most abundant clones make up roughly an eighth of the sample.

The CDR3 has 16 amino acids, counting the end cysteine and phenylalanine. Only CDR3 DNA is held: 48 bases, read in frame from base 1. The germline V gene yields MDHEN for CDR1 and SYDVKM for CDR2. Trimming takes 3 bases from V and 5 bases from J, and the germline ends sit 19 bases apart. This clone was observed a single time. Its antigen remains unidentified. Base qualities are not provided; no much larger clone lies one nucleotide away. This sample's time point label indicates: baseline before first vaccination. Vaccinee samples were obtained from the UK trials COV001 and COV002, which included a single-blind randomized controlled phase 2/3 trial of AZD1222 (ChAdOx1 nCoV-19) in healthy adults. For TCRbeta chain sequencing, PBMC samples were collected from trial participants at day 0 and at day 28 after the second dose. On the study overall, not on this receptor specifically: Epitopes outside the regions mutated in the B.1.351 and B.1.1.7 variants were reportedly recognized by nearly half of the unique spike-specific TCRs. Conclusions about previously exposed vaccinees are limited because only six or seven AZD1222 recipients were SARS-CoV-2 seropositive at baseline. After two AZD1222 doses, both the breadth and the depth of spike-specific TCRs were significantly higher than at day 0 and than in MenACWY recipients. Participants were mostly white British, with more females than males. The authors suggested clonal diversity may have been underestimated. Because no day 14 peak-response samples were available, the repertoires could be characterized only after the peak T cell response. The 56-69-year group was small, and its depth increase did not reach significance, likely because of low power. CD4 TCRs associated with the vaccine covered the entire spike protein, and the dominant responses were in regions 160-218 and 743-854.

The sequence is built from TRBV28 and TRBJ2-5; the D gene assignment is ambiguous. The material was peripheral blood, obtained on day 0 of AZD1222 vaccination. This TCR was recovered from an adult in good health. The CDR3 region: CASSFPSVPSGETQYF. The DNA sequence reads TGTGCCAGCAGTTTTCCGTCCGTACCCTCCGGGGAGACCCAGTACTTC. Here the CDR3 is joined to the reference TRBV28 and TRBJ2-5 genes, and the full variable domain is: DVKVTQSSRYLVKRTGEKVFLECVQDMDHENMFWYRQDPGLGLRLIYFSYDVKMKEKGDIPEGYSVSREKKERFSLILESASTNQTSMYLCASSFPSVPSGETQYFGPGTRLLVL.